The 15 T cell receptor beta chains listed next were all sequenced from one sample in a study of CD8+ T cells in alopecia areata. Extraction and reverse transcription of RNA yielded cDNA as the sequencing template. Some clones are missing from TCRdb's copy, which holds only in-frame ones; the method was immunoSEQ multiplex PCR. Of about 110,000 clones listed, 59% are singletons. Sequencing was done on a sample of CD8+ T cells sorted from blood. The receptors come from a human donor in good health.

This clone was seen a few times. The chain carries TRBV7-9 and TRBJ1-1; D is ambiguous. The CDR3 extends over 16 amino acids. Germline CDR1 is SEHNR and CDR2 is FQNEAQ (reference sequence). Trimming removed 0 bases at V and 0 bases at J, with 11 bases between. The CDR3 region has the DNA TGTGCCAGCAGCTTAGCAACCTGGGGATTGAACACTGAAGCTTTCTTT. Its protein product is CASSLATWGLNTEAFF.

This chain connects TRBV10-3 to TRBJ1-1; D uncertain. Trimming left V 2 bases short and J 0 bases short, with 4 bases between. From germline, CDR1 is ENHRY and CDR2 SYGVKD. The CDR3 runs to 13 residues. DNA for the CDR3: TGTGCCATCAGTGAGGTAGTGAACACTGAAGCTTTCTTT. Its protein is CAISEVVNTEAFF.

The chain combines TRBV4-1 with TRBJ1-1; D might be TRBD1 (6 bases). Deletions cut 0 bases from V and 1 base from J, with 9 bases between. Germline CDR1 MGHRA, CDR2 YSYEKL. The CDR3 loop spans 15 amino acids. Here the CDR3 DNA reads TGCGCCAGCAGCCAAGAAGGGGGACAGAACACTGAAGCTTTCTTT. This codes for CASSQEGGQNTEAFF.

The chain uses TRBV9 and TRBJ2-6, with TRBD1 identical over 9 bases. V was clipped by 5 bases and J by 1 base; unmatched bases: 1. The CDR3 spans 15 residues. Germline assignment: CDR1 SGDLS and CDR2 YYNGEE. The CDR3 sequence: CASRGTGSGANVLTF. For the CDR3, the DNA is TGTGCCAGCAGGGGGACAGGGTCTGGGGCCAACGTCCTGACTTTC.

This chain connects TRBV13 to TRBJ2-1, with 9 positions matching TRBD1. The germline V gene encodes CDR1 PRHDT and CDR2 FYEKMQ (reference sequence). This CDR3 is built from 14 residues. J gave up 5 bases and V 4 bases, and 3 bases lay outside the gene matches. The CDR3 nucleotides are TGTGCCAGCAGCTCCCGGGACAGGGACAATGAGCAGTTCTTC. This sequence encodes CASSSRDRDNEQFF.

The genes are TRBV4-1 and TRBJ2-7; no firm D call. From germline, CDR1 is MGHRA and CDR2 YSYEKL. V was shortened by 0 bases and J by 5 bases, with 8 bases between the two germline ends. This CDR3 has 13 residues. CDR3 region: CASSQDPRDEQYF. The CDR3 DNA follows: TGCGCCAGCAGCCAAGATCCCCGGGACGAGCAGTACTTC.

This sequence joins TRBV29-1 and TRBJ2-3; no reliable D call. Germline CDR1 and CDR2: SQVTM and ANQGSEA. This CDR3 contains 12 residues. Trimming removed 3 bases at V and 2 bases at J, with 6 bases between. The DNA of the CDR3 is TGCAGCGTTGACCAAATCACAGATACGCAGTATTTT. Translated: CSVDQITDTQYF.

The gene calls are TRBV5-6 and TRBJ2-2, with 9 nucleotides matching TRBD1. The CDR3 sequence is 16 residues long. From germline, CDR1 is SGHDT and CDR2 YYEEEE. Unmatched junction bases numbered 7, after V lost 0 bases and J lost 7 bases. The CDR3 is CASSLEQGASVGELFF. The CDR3 DNA reads as TGTGCCAGCAGCTTGGAACAGGGGGCCTCGGTCGGGGAGCTGTTTTTT.

The table lists this clone with many counts. This rearrangement joins TRBV7-9 to TRBJ2-6, with D unclear. V was cut by 8 bases and J by 0 bases, with 8 bases left in between. CDR3 size: 14 residues. The germline V gene has CDR1 SEHNR and CDR2 FQNEAQ (reference sequence). CDR3: CASRRYSGANVLTF. CDR3 DNA sequence: TGTGCCAGCCGACGGTACTCTGGGGCCAACGTCCTGACTTTC.

The chain recombines TRBV28 with TRBJ1-2; D is possibly TRBD1 (6 bases). This CDR3 has 11 amino acids. The V end was cut by 5 bases, the J end by 7 bases, with 8 bases between. CDR1 is MDHEN, CDR2 SYDVKM, per germline. The CDR3 bases are TGTGCCAGCAGTGAAGGGGGTGGCTACACCTTC. The encoded protein is CASSEGGGYTF.

This chain links TRBV9 with TRBJ2-6; 7 nucleotides align to TRBD1. The CDR3 has 14 residues. The germline CDR1 and CDR2 sequences are SGDLS and YYNGEE. V shed 3 bases and J 4 bases; nucleotides not matched to a gene: 1. Here the CDR3 reads CASSEGAGANVLTF. In nucleotides, the CDR3 is TGTGCCAGCAGCGAGGGGGCCGGGGCCAACGTCCTGACTTTC.

This rearrangement joins TRBV5-4 to TRBJ2-5; TRBD2 matches 8 bases. V lost 2 bases, J lost 4 bases, and 7 bases stayed unmatched. CDR1 SGHNT and CDR2 YYREEE come from the germline V gene (reference sequence). CDR3 length equals 15 residues. The DNA for the CDR3 is TGTGCCAGCAGCTTCAAGGGACTAGTTCTAGAGACCCAGTACTTC. Translation: CASSFKGLVLETQYF.

This chain uses TRBV13 with TRBJ2-7, with a possible D match to TRBD2 (6 bases). Trimming pared 0 bases from V and 2 bases from J, leaving 17 bases between. This CDR3 is built from 17 residues. The germline V gene encodes CDR1 PRHDT and CDR2 FYEKMQ (reference sequence). The CDR3 region has the DNA TGTGCCAGCAGCTTAGGTGAGGCGGGACGGAGGACCTACGAGCAGTACTTC. Residues: CASSLGEAGRRTYEQYF.

Here the CDR3 DNA reads TGTGCCAGCAGTGGCTCCCGTGAAGCTTTCTTT. It is translated as CASSGSREAFF. V is TRBV27 and J is TRBJ1-1; unclear D gene. The CDR3 consists of 11 residues. Per germline, CDR1 MNHEY and CDR2 SMNVEV (reference sequence). Trimming took off 5 bases at V and 7 bases at J, with 8 bases between the two ends.

A few counts support this clone. This rearrangement joins TRBV2 to TRBJ2-7; 10 bases align to TRBD2. This CDR3 is built from 14 residues. V was clipped by 6 bases and J by 2 bases; unmatched bases: 4. Looked up from germline, CDR1 is SNHLY and CDR2 is FYNNEI. CDR3 sequence reads: CASRESGGAYEQYF. DNA of the CDR3: TGTGCCAGCAGAGAGAGCGGGGGGGCCTACGAGCAGTACTTC.